The present T cell receptor (beta chain) was sequenced within a study of OX40 agonist ivuxolimab in advanced cancers. Study context: Every 2 weeks, patients got intravenous ivuxolimab at one of six dose levels (0.01-10 mg/kg). Among those enrolled, mean age was about 63 years (range about 23 to 85) and 75% to 90% were male. Study-wide findings and caveats: Clonal expansion was among the lowest in partial responders at 0.1-3.0 mg/kg, especially CD8+.

TCRdb's copy holds only in-frame clones and misses some; the assay was immunoSEQ multiplex PCR. The sample includes more than 60,000 clones, 75% to 90% seen only once; the top ten take around an eighth. Turning to this clone: The antigen is undetermined.

Losses at the gene ends were 2 bases for V and 0 bases for J; bases not matched to a gene: 4. This CDR3 region has 17 residues. The germline V gene has CDR1 SGDLS and CDR2 YYNGEE. This specimen consisted of CD4+ or CD8+ T cells sorted from blood, obtained in a trial of the OX40 agonist ivuxolimab. This chain links TRBV9 with TRBJ2-1; TRBD2 aligns across 11 bases. The clonotype was recovered from an adult with an advanced solid tumor such as melanoma, head and neck, liver or kidney cancer. The CDR3 here is CASSVTSGGHSYNEQFF. DNA for the CDR3: TGTGCCAGCAGCGTCACTAGCGGGGGCCACTCCTACAATGAGCAGTTCTTC.